Listed here are 29 T cell receptor beta chains from one sample, sequenced in a study of cytotoxic CD8 clonotypes in ibrutinib-treated CLL. Clones were sequenced by immunoSEQ multiplex PCR, and TCRdb holds only the in-frame ones, with some missing. Of 20,000 to 30,000 clones listed, roughly 70% are singletons. This specimen was PBMCs, taken after 12 months of ibrutinib treatment. These receptors originate from a human donor with chronic lymphocytic leukemia.

This clone was detected a few times. The CDR3 nucleotides are TGTGCCAGCAGTTTAGAGGGGGGGAGCTCCTACGAGCAGTACTTC. It translates to CASSLEGGSSYEQYF. This sequence joins TRBV28 and TRBJ2-7, with D tentatively TRBD2 (7 bases). Looked up from germline, CDR1 is MDHEN and CDR2 is SYDVKM. The CDR3 contains 15 residues. Trimming cost V 2 bases and J 0 bases, with 11 bases left between them.

CDR3: CASSEEGLGKLFF. The CDR3, as DNA: TGTGCCAGCAGTGAAGAGGGGTTGGGAAAACTGTTTTTT. The chain combines TRBV6-1 with TRBJ1-4; tentatively, D is TRBD1 (5 bases). Germline loops: CDR1 MNHNS, CDR2 SASEGT. The CDR3 consists of 13 residues. V was cut by 1 base and J by 10 bases, with 10 bases left in between.

This clone has a handful of counts. The rearrangement uses TRBV18 and TRBJ1-4; D uncertain. This CDR3 is built from 11 residues. Germline V gene data show CDR1 as KGHSH and CDR2 as LQKENI. Trimming shortened V by 2 bases and J by 13 bases, and 8 bases separated the two germline ends. The CDR3 bases are TGTGCCAGCTCACCAGGCGCTGGACTGTTTTTT. Amino acid sequence: CASSPGAGLFF.

V gene TRBV28 combines with J gene TRBJ1-5; tentatively, D is TRBD1 (6 bases). Trimming shortened V by 3 bases and J by 6 bases, and 12 bases separated the two germline ends. The germline gives CDR1 MDHEN, CDR2 SYDVKM. The CDR3 totals 14 residues. In nucleotides, the CDR3 is TGTGCCAGCAGTTTGTACAGGGTTGGTCAGCCCCAGCATTTT. It codes for CASSLYRVGQPQHF.

This chain joins TRBV5-1 and TRBJ1-2, with a possible D match to TRBD1 (5 bases). The ends were cut back, 4 bases at V and 8 bases at J, with 21 bases in the middle. Germline assignment: CDR1 SGHRS and CDR2 YFSETQ. The CDR3 is 15 amino acids. The CDR3 DNA is TGCGCCAGCAGCGAAGACAGCCCTCAAGACCGGGGCTACACCTTC. This gives the protein CASSEDSPQDRGYTF. Drawing the rest from reference TRBV5-1 and TRBJ1-2, the complete variable domain is KAGVTQTPRYLIKTRGQQVTLSCSPISGHRSVSWYQQTPGQGLQFLFEYFSETQRNKGNFPGRFSGRQFSNSRSEMNVSTLELGDSALYLCASSEDSPQDRGYTFGSGTRLTVV.

The J gene is TRBJ2-2, the V gene TRBV9; D gene uncertain. V dropped 4 bases and J dropped 4 bases, with 17 bases sitting between them. Germline loops: CDR1 SGDLS, CDR2 YYNGEE. This CDR3 comprises 16 residues. The CDR3 DNA is TGTGCCAGCAGCCCCAGCTCAGGTTCTGGCACCGGGGAGCTGTTTTTT. Encoded protein: CASSPSSGSGTGELFF.

This clone was counted only a few times. The chain carries TRBV11-2 and TRBJ1-6, with a weak D call TRBD1 (6 bases). This CDR3 contains 14 residues. V was trimmed by 4 bases and J by 5 bases, leaving 9 bases between them. Per the germline V gene, CDR1 is SGHAT and CDR2 is FQNNGV. In DNA, the CDR3 is TGTGCCAGCAGCTCGCGACAGGATAATTCACCCCTCCACTTT. It is translated as CASSSRQDNSPLHF.

This clone was seen only a few times. This chain connects TRBV19 to TRBJ2-1; a weak D match, TRBD1 (6 bases). Germline V lookup: CDR1 LNHDA, CDR2 SQIVND (reference sequence). CDR3 length equals 14 residues. Trimming left V 4 bases short and J 6 bases short, with 13 bases between. The CDR3 region is CASSTGVSGNEQFF. DNA of the CDR3: TGTGCCAGTAGTACAGGGGTATCGGGCAATGAGCAGTTCTTC. Looking up the rest from reference TRBV19 and TRBJ2-1 gives the full variable domain: DGGITQSPKYLFRKEGQNVTLSCEQNLNHDAMYWYRQDPGQGLRLIYYSQIVNDFQKGDIAEGYSVSREKKESFPLTVTSAQKNPTAFYLCASSTGVSGNEQFFGPGTRLTVL.

V usage is TRBV5-1 and J usage is TRBJ2-7; the match to TRBD2 covers 7 bases. The germline V gene has CDR1 SGHRS and CDR2 YFSETQ. The J segment lost 7 bases and the V segment lost 3 bases, leaving 13 bases of the junction unmatched. The length of the CDR3 is 15 residues. CDR3 sequence reads: CASSSGGGGVEEQYF. CDR3 coding DNA: TGCGCCAGCAGCTCGGGAGGTGGAGGGGTGGAGGAGCAGTACTTC.

The CDR3, as DNA: TGTGCCAGTAGAACCCCCGGGACAGGGATTGGAAACACCATATATTTT. Translation gives CASRTPGTGIGNTIYF. The chain carries TRBV19 and TRBJ1-3; 9 nucleotides match TRBD1. CDR1 and CDR2 from the germline V gene are LNHDA and SQIVND (reference sequence). This CDR3 has 16 amino acids. After removal of 6 bases from V and 3 bases from J, the junction contained 9 bases not matched to a gene.

V usage is TRBV30 and J usage is TRBJ1-4; the D is unclear. Germline loops: CDR1 GTSNPN, CDR2 SVGIG (reference sequence). V shed 7 bases and J shed 0 bases, with 12 bases lying between them. The CDR3 covers 14 residues. CDR3 sequence: CASRGRSTNEKLFF. CDR3 nucleotides: TGTGCCTCTAGAGGACGGTCAACTAATGAAAAACTGTTTTTT.

The CDR3 DNA follows: TGCGCCAGCAGCCAAGATGAAGGTTCTGGAAACACCATATATTTT. Encoded protein: CASSQDEGSGNTIYF. J is TRBJ1-3 and V is TRBV4-1; D uncertain. There are 15 residues in the CDR3. Germline CDR1 and CDR2: MGHRA and YSYEKL. Deletions cut 0 bases from V and 1 base from J, with 7 bases between.

This clone was seen more than once but under ten times. The rearrangement links TRBV5-4 to TRBJ1-1; 8 nucleotides line up with TRBD1. J gave up 3 bases and V 4 bases, and 8 bases lay outside the gene matches. This CDR3 is 15 amino acids long. Germline V lookup: CDR1 SGHNT, CDR2 YYREEE (reference sequence). The CDR3 sequence is CASSPSTGGHTEAFF. For the CDR3, the DNA is TGTGCCAGCAGCCCTTCCACAGGGGGGCACACTGAAGCTTTCTTT.

This clone was picked up one time. V is TRBV28 and J is TRBJ2-7; 12 nucleotides align to TRBD2. This CDR3 is built from 15 residues. V shed 11 bases and J 5 bases; nucleotides not matched to a gene: 13. Germline CDR1 is MDHEN and CDR2 is SYDVKM. The CDR3 nucleotides are TGTGCCGCGCTGAGCCTAGCGGGGGGGCTCAACGAGCAGTACTTC. It specifies CAALSLAGGLNEQYF.

The V gene is TRBV7-2, the J gene TRBJ2-7; D perhaps matches TRBD2 (7 bases). The germline V gene has CDR1 SGHTA and CDR2 FQGNSA. The CDR3 sequence is 15 residues long. Between the trimmed V and J ends, which lost 0 bases and 2 bases, there was a span of 11 bases. Here the CDR3 DNA reads TGTGCCAGCAGCTTAGCAGGGGGGGGAGCCTACGAGCAGTACTTC. This translates into CASSLAGGGAYEQYF.

This chain links TRBV7-8 with TRBJ1-4; TRBD1 aligns across 7 bases. The germline CDR1 and CDR2 sequences are SGHVS and FQNEAQ. The CDR3 runs to 15 residues. Trimming cost V 1 base and J 7 bases; bases outside gene matches: 6. CDR3 protein: CASSLVTGAGEKLFF. CDR3 DNA: TGTGCCAGCAGCTTAGTTACAGGGGCAGGTGAAAAACTGTTTTTT. The full variable domain, its missing parts supplied by reference TRBV7-8 and TRBJ1-4, is GAGVSQSPRYKVAKRGQDVALRCDPISGHVSLFWYQQALGQGPEFLTYFQNEAQLDKSGLPSDRFFAERPEGSVSTLKIQRTQQEDSAVYLCASSLVTGAGEKLFFGSGTQLSVL.

The chain carries TRBV19 and TRBJ2-6; 7 nucleotides agree with TRBD1. The germline gives CDR1 LNHDA, CDR2 SQIVND (reference sequence). CDR3 length: 15 amino acids. Trimming removed 7 bases from V and 0 bases from J; junction bases left unmatched: 3. CDR3 nucleotide sequence: TGTGCCAGTAAACCAGGGGGCTCTGGGGCCAACGTCCTGACTTTC. Protein product: CASKPGGSGANVLTF.

This chain joins TRBV15 and TRBJ1-3; D not certain. Germline loops: CDR1 LNHNV, CDR2 YYDKDF (reference sequence). The length of the CDR3 is 15 residues. With 0 bases removed from V and 2 bases from J, the gap between germline ends came to 8 bases. The DNA of the CDR3 is TGTGCCACCAGCAGAGATAGGGATCCTGGAAACACCATATATTTT. Amino acids: CATSRDRDPGNTIYF.

The chain recombines TRBV11-2 with TRBJ2-1; the match to TRBD2 covers 10 bases. This CDR3 spans 16 amino acids. J lost 8 bases, V lost 4 bases, and 11 bases had no gene match. Germline V lookup: CDR1 SGHAT, CDR2 FQNNGV. The CDR3 DNA is TGTGCCAGCAGCTCAGCACTAGCGGGGACCTTTTATGAGCAGTTCTTC. The encoded protein is CASSSALAGTFYEQFF.

This chain links TRBV7-2 with TRBJ2-7; D not certain. The CDR3 consists of 14 residues. The germline CDR1 and CDR2 sequences are SGHTA and FQGNSA. V lost 3 bases and J 0 bases, leaving 9 bases between the germline ends. CDR3 DNA sequence: TGTGCCAGCAGCTTCGGCAGGAGCTCCTACGAGCAGTACTTC. Protein sequence: CASSFGRSSYEQYF.

The chain employs TRBV28 and TRBJ2-5; tentatively, D is TRBD2 (6 bases). This CDR3 has 14 amino acids. CDR1 is MDHEN, CDR2 SYDVKM, per germline. V was shortened by 2 bases and J by 0 bases, with 7 bases between the two germline ends. The CDR3 DNA reads as TGTGCCAGCAGTTTAGCGGGATACCAAGAGACCCAGTACTTC. Translated: CASSLAGYQETQYF. The full variable domain, in which reference TRBV28 and TRBJ2-5 provide the parts outside the CDR3, is DVKVTQSSRYLVKRTGEKVFLECVQDMDHENMFWYRQDPGLGLRLIYFSYDVKMKEKGDIPEGYSVSREKKERFSLILESASTNQTSMYLCASSLAGYQETQYFGPGTRLLVL.

This sequence joins TRBV7-9 and TRBJ1-2; TRBD1 aligns across 11 bases. The CDR3 is 15 amino acids. With V trimmed by 5 bases and J by 6 bases, 8 bases remained unmatched. CDR1 is SEHNR and CDR2 is FQNEAQ in the germline V gene (reference sequence). CDR3 loop: CASSPAGTGGNGYTF. The CDR3 DNA follows: TGTGCCAGCAGCCCTGCCGGGACAGGGGGAAATGGCTACACCTTC.

This clone has a single count. The chain joins TRBV6-6 to TRBJ1-2; 9 bases map to TRBD1. The CDR3 is made up of 15 amino acids. Germline CDR1 reads MNHNY; CDR2 reads SVGAGI (reference sequence). The ends lost 7 bases at V and 7 bases at J; junction bases unmatched: 13. CDR3 in amino acids: CASNFDRDRALGYTF. The CDR3 region has the DNA TGTGCCAGCAATTTTGACCGGGACAGGGCCCTTGGCTACACCTTC.

V is TRBV19 and J is TRBJ2-2; the match to TRBD1 covers 7 bases. After removal of 5 bases from V and 4 bases from J, the junction contained 10 bases not matched to a gene. Germline CDR1 is LNHDA and CDR2 is SQIVND (reference sequence). The CDR3 totals 16 residues. The CDR3 sequence is CASSGFGTATTGELFF. CDR3 bases: TGTGCCAGTAGTGGGTTCGGGACAGCGACCACCGGGGAGCTGTTTTTT.

The CDR3 protein is CASSLDAGYEKLFF. The CDR3 DNA follows: TGTGCCAGCAGCTTAGACGCGGGGTATGAAAAACTGTTTTTT. The chain links TRBV11-1 to TRBJ1-4; unclear D gene. The CDR3 runs 14 residues. Germline loops: CDR1 SGHAT, CDR2 FQDESV (reference sequence). Trimming cost V 1 base and J 6 bases, with 9 bases left between them.

The V call is TRBV2, the J call TRBJ1-3; 7 bases align to TRBD1. The CDR3 spans 15 residues. The J segment lost 2 bases and the V segment lost 6 bases, leaving 7 bases of the junction unmatched. Germline V gene lookup returns CDR1 SNHLY and CDR2 FYNNEI. CDR3 amino acids: CASREQGLAGNTIYF. In DNA, the CDR3 is TGTGCCAGCAGAGAACAGGGGCTTGCTGGAAACACCATATATTTT.

In this sample, this clone turned up once. The rearrangement joins TRBV20-1 to TRBJ2-1; D gene uncertain. The germline V and J ends were trimmed by 6 bases and 9 bases, with 12 bases remaining between them. Germline CDR1 DFQATT, CDR2 SNEGSKA (reference sequence). This CDR3 has 11 residues. The CDR3 reads CSARRDREQFF. CDR3 DNA: TGCAGTGCCCGTCGCGACCGTGAGCAGTTCTTC.

The chain recombines TRBV23-1 with TRBJ1-6; D call uncertain. TRBV23-1 is given ORF status, its function remaining uncertain. Deletions cut 6 bases from V and 10 bases from J, with 7 bases between. CDR3 size: 11 residues. The CDR3 spells CASRLSSPLHF. The CDR3 DNA sequence: TGCGCCAGCAGGTTGAGCTCACCCCTCCACTTT.

The V and J genes are TRBV7-2 and TRBJ1-5; D is unclear. CDR3 length: 13 amino acids. The germline V and J ends were trimmed by 1 base and 4 bases, with 5 bases remaining between them. Germline values: CDR1 SGHTA, CDR2 FQGNSA. CDR3: CASSLEWNQPQHF. CDR3 nucleotides: TGTGCCAGCAGCTTAGAATGGAATCAGCCCCAGCATTTT.